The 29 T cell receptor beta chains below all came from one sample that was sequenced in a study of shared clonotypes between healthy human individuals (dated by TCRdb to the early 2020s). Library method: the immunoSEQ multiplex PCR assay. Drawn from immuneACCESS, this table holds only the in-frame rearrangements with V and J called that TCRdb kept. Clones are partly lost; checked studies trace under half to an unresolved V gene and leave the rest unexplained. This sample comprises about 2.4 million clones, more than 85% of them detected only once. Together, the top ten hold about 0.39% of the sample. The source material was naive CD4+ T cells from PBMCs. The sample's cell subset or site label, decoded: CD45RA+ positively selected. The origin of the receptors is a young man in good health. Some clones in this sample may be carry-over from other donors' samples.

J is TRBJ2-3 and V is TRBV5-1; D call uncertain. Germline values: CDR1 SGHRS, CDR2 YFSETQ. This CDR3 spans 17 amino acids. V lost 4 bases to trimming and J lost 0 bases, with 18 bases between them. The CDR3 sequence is CASSLTINQASTDTQYF. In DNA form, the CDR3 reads TGCGCCAGCAGCCTTACCATTAACCAGGCTAGCACAGATACGCAGTATTTT.

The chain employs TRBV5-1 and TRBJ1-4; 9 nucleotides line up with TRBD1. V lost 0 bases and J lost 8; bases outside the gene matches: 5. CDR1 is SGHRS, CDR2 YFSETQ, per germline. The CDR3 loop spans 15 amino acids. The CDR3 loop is CASSLEGTGLEKLFF. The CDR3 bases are TGCGCCAGCAGCTTGGAAGGGACAGGGCTAGAAAAACTGTTTTTT.

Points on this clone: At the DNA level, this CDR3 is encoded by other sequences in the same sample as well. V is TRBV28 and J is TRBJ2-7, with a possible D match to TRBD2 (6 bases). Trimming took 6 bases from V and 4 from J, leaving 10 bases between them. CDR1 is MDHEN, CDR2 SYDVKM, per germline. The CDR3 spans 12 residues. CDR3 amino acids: CASRSGGYEQYF. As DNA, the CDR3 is TGTGCCAGCAGAAGTGGGGGGTACGAGCAGTACTTC. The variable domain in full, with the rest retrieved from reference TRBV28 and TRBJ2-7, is DVKVTQSSRYLVKRTGEKVFLECVQDMDHENMFWYRQDPGLGLRLIYFSYDVKMKEKGDIPEGYSVSREKKERFSLILESASTNQTSMYLCASRSGGYEQYFGPGTRLTVT.

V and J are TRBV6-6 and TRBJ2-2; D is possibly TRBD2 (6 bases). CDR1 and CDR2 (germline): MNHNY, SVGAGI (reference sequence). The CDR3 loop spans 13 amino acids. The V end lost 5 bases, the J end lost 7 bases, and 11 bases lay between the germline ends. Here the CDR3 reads CASSPRGSGELFF. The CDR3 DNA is TGTGCCAGCAGTCCCCGGGGGAGCGGGGAGCTGTTTTTT.

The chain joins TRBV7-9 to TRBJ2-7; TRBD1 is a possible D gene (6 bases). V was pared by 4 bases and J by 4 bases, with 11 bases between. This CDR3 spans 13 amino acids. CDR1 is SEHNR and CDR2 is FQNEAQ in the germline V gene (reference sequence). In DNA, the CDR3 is TGTGCCAGCAGCTCCCCACAGGGTTACGAGCAGTACTTC. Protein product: CASSSPQGYEQYF.

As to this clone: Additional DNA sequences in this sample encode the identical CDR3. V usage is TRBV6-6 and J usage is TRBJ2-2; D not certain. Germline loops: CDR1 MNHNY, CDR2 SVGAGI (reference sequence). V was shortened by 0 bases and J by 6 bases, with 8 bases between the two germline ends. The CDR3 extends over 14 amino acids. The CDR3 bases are TGTGCCAGCAGTTACTCGACCTCCGCCGGGGAGCTGTTTTTT. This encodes CASSYSTSAGELFF.

CDR3 loop: CASSPGLKDTQYF. The CDR3 DNA is TGTGCCAGCTCACCAGGGTTGAAAGATACGCAGTATTTT. The chain recombines TRBV18 with TRBJ2-3, with D unresolved. The CDR3 contains 13 residues. Germline V gene data show CDR1 as KGHSH and CDR2 as LQKENI. V lost 2 bases, J lost 5 bases, and 8 bases lay in between.

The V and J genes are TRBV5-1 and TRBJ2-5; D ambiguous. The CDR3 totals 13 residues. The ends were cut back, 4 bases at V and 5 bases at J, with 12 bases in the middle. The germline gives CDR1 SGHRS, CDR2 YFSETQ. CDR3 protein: CASSRPVGETQYF. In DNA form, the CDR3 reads TGCGCCAGCAGCCGCCCGGTCGGGGAGACCCAGTACTTC.

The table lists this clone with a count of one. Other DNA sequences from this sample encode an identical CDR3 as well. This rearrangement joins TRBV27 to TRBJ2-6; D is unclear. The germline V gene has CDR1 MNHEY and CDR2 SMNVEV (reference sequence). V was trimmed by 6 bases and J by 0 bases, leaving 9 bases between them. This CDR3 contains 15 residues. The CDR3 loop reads CASSSLSSGANVLTF. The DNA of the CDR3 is TGTGCCAGCAGCAGTCTAAGCTCTGGGGCCAACGTCCTGACTTTC.

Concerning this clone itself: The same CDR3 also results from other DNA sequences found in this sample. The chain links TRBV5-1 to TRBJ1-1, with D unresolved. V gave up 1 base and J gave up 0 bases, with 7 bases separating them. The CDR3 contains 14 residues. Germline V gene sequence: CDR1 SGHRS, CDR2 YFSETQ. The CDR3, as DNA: TGCGCCAGCAGCTTGTCGGTTATGAACACTGAAGCTTTCTTT. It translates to CASSLSVMNTEAFF. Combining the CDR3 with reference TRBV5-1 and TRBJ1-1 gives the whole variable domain KAGVTQTPRYLIKTRGQQVTLSCSPISGHRSVSWYQQTPGQGLQFLFEYFSETQRNKGNFPGRFSGRQFSNSRSEMNVSTLELGDSALYLCASSLSVMNTEAFFGQGTRLTVV.

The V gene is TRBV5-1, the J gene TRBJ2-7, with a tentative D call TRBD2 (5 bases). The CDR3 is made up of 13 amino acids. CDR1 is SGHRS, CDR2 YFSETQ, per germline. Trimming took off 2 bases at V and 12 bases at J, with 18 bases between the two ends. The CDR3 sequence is CASSFWTSRELYF. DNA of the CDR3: TGCGCCAGCAGCTTCTGGACGAGTCGGGAACTGTACTTC.

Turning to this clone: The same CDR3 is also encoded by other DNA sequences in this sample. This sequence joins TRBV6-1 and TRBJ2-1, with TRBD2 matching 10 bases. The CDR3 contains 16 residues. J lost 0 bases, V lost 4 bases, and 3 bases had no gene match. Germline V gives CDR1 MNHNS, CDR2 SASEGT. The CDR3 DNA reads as TGTGCCAGCAGTGGCCGACTAGCGGGCTCCTACAATGAGCAGTTCTTC. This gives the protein CASSGRLAGSYNEQFF.

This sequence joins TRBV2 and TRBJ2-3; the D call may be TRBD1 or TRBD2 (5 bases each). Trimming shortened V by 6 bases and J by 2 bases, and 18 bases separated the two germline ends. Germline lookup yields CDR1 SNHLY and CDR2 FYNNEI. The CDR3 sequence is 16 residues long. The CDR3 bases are TGTGCCAGCAGCGGGGCGCCAGGGCCCCTCACAGATACGCAGTATTTT. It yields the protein CASSGAPGPLTDTQYF.

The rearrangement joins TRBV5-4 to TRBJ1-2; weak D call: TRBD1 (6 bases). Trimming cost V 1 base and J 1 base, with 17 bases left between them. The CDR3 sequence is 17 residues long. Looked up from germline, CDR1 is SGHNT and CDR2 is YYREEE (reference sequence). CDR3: CASSLSITGSGNYGYTF. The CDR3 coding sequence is TGTGCCAGCAGCTTGTCGATAACAGGGTCCGGTAACTATGGCTACACCTTC.

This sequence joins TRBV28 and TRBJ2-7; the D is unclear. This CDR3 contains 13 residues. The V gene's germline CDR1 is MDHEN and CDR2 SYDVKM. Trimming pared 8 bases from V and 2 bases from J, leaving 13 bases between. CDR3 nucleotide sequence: TGTGCCAGCTGCTCGGGCGCAACCTACGAGCAGTACTTC. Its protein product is CASCSGATYEQYF.

DNA of the CDR3: TGCGCCAGCAGCCAGGGGTTTGATCAGCCCCAGCATTTT. Encoded protein: CASSQGFDQPQHF. The chain carries TRBV4-3 and TRBJ1-5; unclear D gene. V lost 3 bases, J lost 5 bases, and 8 bases lay in between. The germline V gene encodes CDR1 LGHNA and CDR2 YSLEER. This CDR3 contains 13 residues.

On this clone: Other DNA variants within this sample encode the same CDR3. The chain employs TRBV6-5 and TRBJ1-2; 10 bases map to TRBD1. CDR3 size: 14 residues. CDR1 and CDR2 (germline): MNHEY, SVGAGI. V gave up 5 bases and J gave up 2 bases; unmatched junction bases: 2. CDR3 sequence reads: CASSRQGANYGYTF. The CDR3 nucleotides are TGTGCCAGCAGTCGACAGGGGGCAAACTATGGCTACACCTTC.

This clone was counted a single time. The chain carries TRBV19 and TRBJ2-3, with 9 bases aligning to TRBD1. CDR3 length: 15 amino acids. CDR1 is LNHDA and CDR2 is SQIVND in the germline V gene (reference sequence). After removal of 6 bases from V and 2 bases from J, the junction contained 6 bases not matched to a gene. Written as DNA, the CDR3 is TGTGCCAGTAGGAGCGGACAGGGGTCCACAGATACGCAGTATTTT. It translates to CASRSGQGSTDTQYF.

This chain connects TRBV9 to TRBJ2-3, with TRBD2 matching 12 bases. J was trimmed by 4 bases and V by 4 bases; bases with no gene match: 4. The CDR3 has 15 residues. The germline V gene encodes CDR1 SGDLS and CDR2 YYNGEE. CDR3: CASSSSGGVPDTQYF. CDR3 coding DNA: TGTGCCAGCAGCTCTAGCGGGGGGGTCCCAGATACGCAGTATTTT.

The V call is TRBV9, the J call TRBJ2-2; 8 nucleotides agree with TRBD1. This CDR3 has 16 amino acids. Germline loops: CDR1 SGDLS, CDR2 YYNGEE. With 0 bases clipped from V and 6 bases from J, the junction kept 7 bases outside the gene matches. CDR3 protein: CASSVGPGGTAGELFF. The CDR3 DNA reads TGTGCCAGCAGCGTAGGTCCAGGGGGCACCGCCGGGGAGCTGTTTTTT. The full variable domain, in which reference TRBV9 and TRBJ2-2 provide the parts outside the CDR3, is DSGVTQTPKHLITATGQRVTLRCSPRSGDLSVYWYQQSLDQGLQFLIQYYNGEERAKGNILERFSAQQFPDLHSELNLSSLELGDSALYFCASSVGPGGTAGELFFGEGSRLTVL.

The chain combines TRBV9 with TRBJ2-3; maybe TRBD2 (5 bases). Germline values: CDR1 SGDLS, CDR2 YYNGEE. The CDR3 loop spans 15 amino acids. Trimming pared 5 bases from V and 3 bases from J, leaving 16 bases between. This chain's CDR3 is CASRDDRGATDTQYF. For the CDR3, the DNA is TGTGCCAGCAGGGATGATCGGGGAGCGACAGATACGCAGTATTTT. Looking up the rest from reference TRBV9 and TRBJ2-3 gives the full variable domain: DSGVTQTPKHLITATGQRVTLRCSPRSGDLSVYWYQQSLDQGLQFLIQYYNGEERAKGNILERFSAQQFPDLHSELNLSSLELGDSALYFCASRDDRGATDTQYFGPGTRLTVL.

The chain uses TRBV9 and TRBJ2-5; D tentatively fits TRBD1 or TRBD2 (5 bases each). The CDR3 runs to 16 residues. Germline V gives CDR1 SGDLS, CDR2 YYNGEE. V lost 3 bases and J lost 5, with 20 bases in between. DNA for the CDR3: TGTGCCAGCAGCGCCACCGGGACCGGGGTCGGCGAGACCCAGTACTTC. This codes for CASSATGTGVGETQYF.

The CDR3 sequence is CASSQDHNTEAFF. The CDR3 nucleotides read TGTGCCAGCAGCCAAGATCATAATACTGAAGCTTTCTTT. This chain connects TRBV14 to TRBJ1-1; D is unclear. The V end lost 0 bases, the J end lost 5 bases, and 7 bases lay between the germline ends. The CDR3 loop spans 13 amino acids. Germline V gives CDR1 SGHDN, CDR2 FVKESK.

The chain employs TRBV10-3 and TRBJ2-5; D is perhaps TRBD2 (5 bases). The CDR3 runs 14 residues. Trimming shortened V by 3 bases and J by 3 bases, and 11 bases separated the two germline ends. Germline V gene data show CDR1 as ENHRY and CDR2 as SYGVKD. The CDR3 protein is CAISDRLAEETQYF. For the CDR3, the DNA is TGTGCCATCAGTGACCGGCTAGCTGAAGAGACCCAGTACTTC.

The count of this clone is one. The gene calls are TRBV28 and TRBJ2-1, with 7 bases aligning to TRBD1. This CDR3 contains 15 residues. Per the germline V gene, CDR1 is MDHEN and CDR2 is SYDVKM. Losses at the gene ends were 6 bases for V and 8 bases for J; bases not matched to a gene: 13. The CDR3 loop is CASSTSGTVVDEQFF. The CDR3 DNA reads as TGTGCCAGCAGCACTTCCGGGACAGTGGTCGATGAGCAGTTCTTC.

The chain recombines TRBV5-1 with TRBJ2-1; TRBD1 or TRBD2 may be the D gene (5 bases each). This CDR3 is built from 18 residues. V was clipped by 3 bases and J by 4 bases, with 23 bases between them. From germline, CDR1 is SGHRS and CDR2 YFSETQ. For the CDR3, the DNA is TGCGCCAGCAGCTGGGGGATGGGGACCCTGGACAATTACAATGAGCAGTTCTTC. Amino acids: CASSWGMGTLDNYNEQFF.

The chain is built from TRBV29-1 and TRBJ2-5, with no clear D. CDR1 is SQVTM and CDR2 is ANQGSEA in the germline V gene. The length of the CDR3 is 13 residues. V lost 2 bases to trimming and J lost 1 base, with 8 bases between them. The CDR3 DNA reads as TGCAGCGTTGAATGGCGCCTCCAAGAGACCCAGTACTTC. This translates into CSVEWRLQETQYF.

CDR3 sequence (DNA): TGTGCCAGCTCACCAGGGACAGGGAGGGTGTACGAGCAGTACTTC. Protein sequence: CASSPGTGRVYEQYF. This sequence joins TRBV18 and TRBJ2-7; 9 bases are a match to TRBD1. Trimming removed 2 bases from V and 4 bases from J; junction bases left unmatched: 6. The V gene's germline CDR1 is KGHSH and CDR2 LQKENI. The CDR3 spans 15 residues.

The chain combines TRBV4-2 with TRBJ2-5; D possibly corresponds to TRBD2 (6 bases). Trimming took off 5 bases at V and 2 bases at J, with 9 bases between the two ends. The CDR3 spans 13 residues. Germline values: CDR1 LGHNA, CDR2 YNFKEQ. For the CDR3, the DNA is TGTGCCAGCAGCACGGGACTGCAAGAGACCCAGTACTTC. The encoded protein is CASSTGLQETQYF.